The sequence of this T cell receptor (beta chain) was determined in a study of neurological immune-mediated disorders. TCRdb passed the 5' RACE reads through MiXCR, listing each CDR3 protein once. The sample has tens of thousands of distinct CDR3 sequences, approximately 3.5% seen once. This clonotype showed up many times. Trimming cost V 1 base and J 1 base; bases outside gene matches: 3. Looked up from germline, CDR1 is SGHTA and CDR2 is FQGNSA. The CDR3 has 15 residues. The source material was PBMCs. The sequence was collected from a woman between 50 and 59 years old with multiple sclerosis. J is TRBJ2-5 and V is TRBV7-2, with 7 bases that match TRBD2. The CDR3: CASSLGGGFQETQYF. CDR3 sequence (DNA): TGTGCCAGCAGCTTAGGCGGGGGTTTCCAAGAGACCCAGTACTTC. The variable domain in full, with the rest retrieved from reference TRBV7-2 and TRBJ2-5, is GAGVSQSPSNKVTEKGKDVELRCDPISGHTALYWYRQSLGQGLEFLIYFQGNSAPDKSGLPSDRFSAERTGGSVSTLTIQRTQQEDSAVYLCASSLGGGFQETQYFGPGTRLLVL.